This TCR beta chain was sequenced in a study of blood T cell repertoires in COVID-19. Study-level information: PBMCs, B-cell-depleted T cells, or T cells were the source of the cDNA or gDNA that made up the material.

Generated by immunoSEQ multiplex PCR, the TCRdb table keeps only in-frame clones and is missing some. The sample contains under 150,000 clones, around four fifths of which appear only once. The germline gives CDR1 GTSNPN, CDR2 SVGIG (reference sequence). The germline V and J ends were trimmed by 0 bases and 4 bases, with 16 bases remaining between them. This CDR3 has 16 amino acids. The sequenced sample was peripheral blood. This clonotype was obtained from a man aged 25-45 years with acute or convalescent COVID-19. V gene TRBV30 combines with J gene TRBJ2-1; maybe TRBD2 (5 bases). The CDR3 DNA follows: TGTGCCTGGAGTGTAGTCGGGCGGGCCAAGTACAATGAGCAGTTCTTC. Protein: CAWSVVGRAKYNEQFF.